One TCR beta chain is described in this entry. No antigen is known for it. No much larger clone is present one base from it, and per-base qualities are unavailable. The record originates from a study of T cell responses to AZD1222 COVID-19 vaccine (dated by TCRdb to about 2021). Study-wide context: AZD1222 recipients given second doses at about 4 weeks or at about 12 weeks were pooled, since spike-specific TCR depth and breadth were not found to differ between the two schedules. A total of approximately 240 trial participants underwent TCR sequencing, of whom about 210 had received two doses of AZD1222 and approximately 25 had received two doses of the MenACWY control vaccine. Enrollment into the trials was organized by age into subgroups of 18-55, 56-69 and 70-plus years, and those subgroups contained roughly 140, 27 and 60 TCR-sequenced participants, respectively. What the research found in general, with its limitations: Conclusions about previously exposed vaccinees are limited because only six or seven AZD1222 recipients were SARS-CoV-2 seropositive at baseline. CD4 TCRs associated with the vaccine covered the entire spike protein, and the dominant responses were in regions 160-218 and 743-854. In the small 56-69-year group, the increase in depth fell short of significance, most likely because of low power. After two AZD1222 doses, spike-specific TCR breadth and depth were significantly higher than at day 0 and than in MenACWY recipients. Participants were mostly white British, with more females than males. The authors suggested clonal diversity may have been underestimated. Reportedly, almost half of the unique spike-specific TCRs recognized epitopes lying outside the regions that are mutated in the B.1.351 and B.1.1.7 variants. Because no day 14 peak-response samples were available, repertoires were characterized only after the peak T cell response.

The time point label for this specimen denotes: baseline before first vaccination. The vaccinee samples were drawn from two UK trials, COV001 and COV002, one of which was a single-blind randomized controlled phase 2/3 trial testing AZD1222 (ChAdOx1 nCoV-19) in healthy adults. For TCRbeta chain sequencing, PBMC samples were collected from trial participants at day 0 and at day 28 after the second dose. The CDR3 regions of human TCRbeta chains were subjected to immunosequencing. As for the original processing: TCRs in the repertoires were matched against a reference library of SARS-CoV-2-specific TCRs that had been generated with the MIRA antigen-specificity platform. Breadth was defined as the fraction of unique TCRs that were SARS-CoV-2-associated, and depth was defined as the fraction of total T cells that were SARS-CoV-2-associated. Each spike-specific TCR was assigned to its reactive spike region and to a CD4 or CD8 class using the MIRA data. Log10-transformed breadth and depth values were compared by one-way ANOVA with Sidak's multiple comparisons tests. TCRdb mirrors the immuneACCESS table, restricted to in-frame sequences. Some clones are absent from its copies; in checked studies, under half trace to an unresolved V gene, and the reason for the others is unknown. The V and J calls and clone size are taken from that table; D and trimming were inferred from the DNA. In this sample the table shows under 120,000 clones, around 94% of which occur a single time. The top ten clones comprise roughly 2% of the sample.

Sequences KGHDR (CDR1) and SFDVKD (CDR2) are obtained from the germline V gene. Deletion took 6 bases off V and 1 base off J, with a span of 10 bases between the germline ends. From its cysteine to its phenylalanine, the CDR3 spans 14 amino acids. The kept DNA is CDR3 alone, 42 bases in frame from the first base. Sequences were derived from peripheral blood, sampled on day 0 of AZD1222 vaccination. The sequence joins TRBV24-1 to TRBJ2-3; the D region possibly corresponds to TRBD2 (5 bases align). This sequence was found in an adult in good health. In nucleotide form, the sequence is TGTGCCACCAGTCTAGCTCGGGGCACAGATACGCAGTATTTT. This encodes CATSLARGTDTQYF.